This passage covers 25 T cell receptor beta chains from one sample sequenced in a study of cytomegalovirus exposure and HLA in healthy donors. PCR involved 60 Vbeta and 13 Jbeta primers. Produced via immunoSEQ multiplex PCR; TCRdb's table is partial and in-frame only. The sample shows fewer than 110,000 clones, roughly three quarters of them seen only once. Sequencing was done on a sample of PBMCs. The receptors stem from a woman aged 18-35 years in good health and CMV-seropositive.

The rearrangement uses TRBV30 and TRBJ1-6; TRBD1 might be the D (6 bases). The CDR3 sequence is 15 residues long. Per the germline V gene, CDR1 is GTSNPN and CDR2 is SVGIG (reference sequence). Trimming left V 0 bases short and J 6 bases short, with 12 bases between. CDR3 sequence: CAWSVLDSVNSPLHF. As DNA, the CDR3 is TGTGCCTGGAGTGTTCTGGACAGTGTTAATTCACCCCTCCACTTT.

This chain uses TRBV6-5 with TRBJ2-3, with a tentative D call TRBD2 (6 bases). Germline CDR1 reads MNHEY; CDR2 reads SVGAGI. Trimming removed 6 bases from V and 5 bases from J, with 18 bases in between. This CDR3 has 15 residues. CDR3 nucleotide sequence: TGTGCCAGCAGCGTCCGGGGCGGGGTGGTAGATACGCAGTATTTT. Translating it yields CASSVRGGVVDTQYF.

The chain couples TRBV4-1 to TRBJ2-5; 9 bases fit TRBD2. The CDR3 totals 15 residues. Germline V CDR1 and CDR2: MGHRA, YSYEKL. The junction had 6 bases not matched to a gene; V was cut back by 2 bases and J by 5 bases. The CDR3 is CASSQISGRGETQYF. CDR3 DNA sequence: TGCGCCAGCAGCCAAATTAGCGGGAGAGGTGAGACCCAGTACTTC.

In this sample, this clone turned up a few times. V and J are TRBV5-5 and TRBJ2-1; 9 positions agree with TRBD1. Germline assignment: CDR1 SGHKS and CDR2 YYEKEE (reference sequence). The CDR3 extends over 15 amino acids. Trimming took 4 bases from V and 8 from J; bases not matched to a gene: 10. The CDR3 nucleotides read TGTGCCAGCAGCCTCGGGACAGGGAGTTATGATGAGCAGTTCTTC. This encodes CASSLGTGSYDEQFF.

The V gene is TRBV19, the J gene TRBJ2-7; D ambiguous. The V end was cut by 7 bases, the J end by 3 bases, with 10 bases between. Germline-derived CDR1 and CDR2 are LNHDA and SQIVND (reference sequence). The CDR3 runs to 12 residues. CDR3 in DNA: TGTGCCAGTAATTCCGGCGGCTACGAGCAGTACTTC. This sequence encodes CASNSGGYEQYF.

The genes are TRBV2 and TRBJ2-5, with 9 bases fitting TRBD2. CDR3 length equals 15 residues. CDR1 SNHLY and CDR2 FYNNEI come from the germline V gene. Trimming removed 6 bases from V and 5 bases from J; junction bases left unmatched: 10. The CDR3 DNA reads as TGTGCCAGCAGAGGGATTAGCGGGGGATTTGAGACCCAGTACTTC. Protein: CASRGISGGFETQYF.

The chain links TRBV7-9 to TRBJ1-2; 8 bases fit TRBD1. From germline, CDR1 is SEHNR and CDR2 FQNEAQ (reference sequence). Trimming at V came to 4 bases and at J to 6 bases, leaving 4 bases not matched to a gene. This CDR3 comprises 13 residues. In DNA form, the CDR3 reads TGTGCCAGCAGCTCCAGCAGGGGGCATGGCTACACCTTC. It yields the protein CASSSSRGHGYTF.

This clone was counted a few times. The CDR3 is CASSSESSYNSPLHF. The CDR3 nucleotides are TGTGCCAGCAGCTCTGAGAGCTCCTATAATTCACCCCTCCACTTT. The V call is TRBV5-4, the J call TRBJ1-6, with D unresolved. Between the trimmed V and J ends, which lost 3 bases and 0 bases, there was a span of 7 bases. CDR1 is SGHNT and CDR2 is YYREEE in the germline V gene (reference sequence). CDR3 length equals 15 residues.

The genes are TRBV6-6 and TRBJ2-2, with 9 bases that match TRBD2. Trimming at V came to 7 bases and at J to 5 bases, leaving 11 bases not matched to a gene. Germline CDR1 and CDR2: MNHNY and SVGAGI (reference sequence). The CDR3 is made up of 16 amino acids. Here the CDR3 DNA reads TGTGCCAGCACCAAAGGGCGGGAGGGCCTAACCGGGGAGCTGTTTTTT. As protein: CASTKGREGLTGELFF.

The chain links TRBV6-1 to TRBJ1-1; tentative D call: TRBD1 (6 bases). The CDR3 length is 14 residues. Germline V lookup: CDR1 MNHNS, CDR2 SASEGT. The V end lost 4 bases, the J end lost 11 bases, and 20 bases lay between the germline ends. The CDR3 protein is CASSGLQGGGRAFF. The CDR3, as DNA: TGTGCCAGCAGTGGGTTACAGGGAGGGGGTCGGGCTTTCTTT.

This clone has only a few counts. The chain joins TRBV29-1 to TRBJ1-1, with TRBD1 matching over 8 bases. The CDR3 extends over 13 amino acids. Germline V CDR1 and CDR2: SQVTM, ANQGSEA. With 0 bases clipped from V and 4 bases from J, the junction kept 1 base outside the gene matches. This chain's CDR3 is CSVEEDRATEAFF. CDR3 sequence (DNA): TGCAGCGTTGAAGAGGACAGGGCCACTGAAGCTTTCTTT.

The chain uses TRBV2 and TRBJ2-1, with 16 nucleotides matching TRBD2. Germline lookup yields CDR1 SNHLY and CDR2 FYNNEI. This CDR3 spans 15 amino acids. J lost 7 bases, V lost 4 bases, and 1 base had no gene match. This CDR3 reads CASSGGLAGGNEQFF. For the CDR3, the DNA is TGTGCCAGCAGTGGGGGACTAGCGGGGGGGAATGAGCAGTTCTTC.

In this sample, this clone turned up a few times. The chain has TRBV6-6 and TRBJ2-7; TRBD2 aligns across 7 bases. Trimming took 2 bases from V and 2 from J; bases not matched to a gene: 9. The CDR3 contains 16 residues. Germline V gives CDR1 MNHNY, CDR2 SVGAGI (reference sequence). In DNA, the CDR3 is TGTGCCAGCAGTTACCCCAGGGCGGGAGAGACCTACGAGCAGTACTTC. Protein: CASSYPRAGETYEQYF.

The V gene is TRBV28, the J gene TRBJ1-1; 7 bases are shared with TRBD1. V lost 3 bases and J lost 3; bases outside the gene matches: 7. Germline V gene data show CDR1 as MDHEN and CDR2 as SYDVKM. The CDR3 consists of 15 residues. The CDR3 coding sequence is TGTGCCAGCAGTTTCCCCGGGACAGTTCACACTGAAGCTTTCTTT. Its protein is CASSFPGTVHTEAFF.

In this sample, this clone turned up once. The chain recombines TRBV6-5 with TRBJ1-3; D may be TRBD1 (5 bases). Trimming took off 2 bases at V and 2 bases at J, with 13 bases between the two ends. Germline lookup yields CDR1 MNHEY and CDR2 SVGAGI. The length of the CDR3 is 16 residues. CDR3 residues: CASSYEFRQTGNTIYF. The CDR3 nucleotides read TGTGCCAGCAGTTACGAGTTTCGACAGACTGGAAACACCATATATTTT.

This chain links TRBV14 with TRBJ2-2, with 8 nucleotides matching TRBD1. Germline CDR1 and CDR2: SGHDN and FVKESK. J was trimmed by 8 bases and V by 5 bases; bases with no gene match: 10. The CDR3 covers 15 residues. The CDR3 DNA sequence: TGTGCCAGCAGCAACCGGGACAGGTCTTGGGGGGAGCTGTTTTTT. This sequence encodes CASSNRDRSWGELFF.

The chain recombines TRBV2 with TRBJ2-7, with 9 positions matching TRBD1. The CDR3 extends over 15 amino acids. V trimming: 5 bases; J trimming: 0 bases; junction bases outside the gene matches: 5. Germline V CDR1 and CDR2: SNHLY, FYNNEI. The CDR3 DNA is TGTGCCAGCAGTACGGGACAGGGCCTCTCCTACGAGCAGTACTTC. It is translated as CASSTGQGLSYEQYF.

The CDR3 here is CASSPGLGNTEAFF. The CDR3 DNA follows: TGTGCCAGCTCACCAGGGCTCGGGAACACTGAAGCTTTCTTT. This rearrangement joins TRBV18 to TRBJ1-1; D remains ambiguous. CDR1 is KGHSH and CDR2 is LQKENI in the germline V gene. Trimming stripped 2 bases from V and 1 base from J, with 8 bases between. The CDR3 has 14 amino acids.

V usage is TRBV4-3 and J usage is TRBJ2-7; D may be TRBD1 (6 bases). This CDR3 contains 14 residues. Trimming took off 3 bases at V and 3 bases at J, with 12 bases between the two ends. Germline V gene data show CDR1 as LGHNA and CDR2 as YSLEER. The CDR3 spells CASSQGRDIYEQYF. The CDR3 DNA reads TGCGCCAGCAGCCAGGGCCGGGACATCTACGAGCAGTACTTC.

This clone was picked up one time. The rearrangement links TRBV5-1 to TRBJ2-1, with 13 bases fitting TRBD2. The CDR3 is 18 residues long. Germline values: CDR1 SGHRS, CDR2 YFSETQ. V lost 0 bases, J lost 1 base, and 4 bases stayed unmatched. The CDR3 region is CASSLVGTSGISYNEQFF. The CDR3 DNA is TGCGCCAGCAGCTTGGTAGGGACTAGCGGGATTTCCTACAATGAGCAGTTCTTC.

This clone was detected a few times. The chain uses TRBV9 and TRBJ2-7; TRBD2 agrees at 8 bases. Unmatched junction bases numbered 6, after V lost 3 bases and J lost 1 base. Germline V gene lookup returns CDR1 SGDLS and CDR2 YYNGEE. The CDR3 totals 15 residues. CDR3 amino acids: CASSAPGTRSYEQYF. In nucleotides, the CDR3 is TGTGCCAGCAGCGCCCCCGGGACTAGATCCTACGAGCAGTACTTC.

The V gene is TRBV5-5, the J gene TRBJ2-5, with a weak D call TRBD2 (6 bases). V dropped 3 bases and J dropped 5 bases, with 11 bases sitting between them. Germline assignment: CDR1 SGHKS and CDR2 YYEKEE (reference sequence). CDR3 length equals 13 residues. CDR3 amino acids: CASSYPGGETQYF. In nucleotides, the CDR3 is TGTGCCAGCAGCTACCCAGGAGGGGAGACCCAGTACTTC.

This clone has a handful of counts. This chain connects TRBV5-1 to TRBJ2-6; 9 nucleotides agree with TRBD1. There are 19 residues in the CDR3. Germline trimming cut 3 bases from V and 0 bases from J; bases unmatched to any gene: 10. Germline CDR1 reads SGHRS; CDR2 reads YFSETQ. The CDR3 sequence: CASSWDRVRKSSGANVLTF. The CDR3 nucleotides are TGCGCCAGCAGCTGGGACAGGGTTCGAAAGAGCTCTGGGGCCAACGTCCTGACTTTC.

The V gene is TRBV7-2, the J gene TRBJ1-1; D remains ambiguous. CDR3 length: 14 amino acids. The V gene lost 3 bases and the J gene lost 5 bases, with 13 bases spanning the gap. Germline loops: CDR1 SGHTA, CDR2 FQGNSA. CDR3 in DNA: TGTGCCAGCAGCTTGATGGCCCGGGGTACTGAAGCTTTCTTT. It yields the protein CASSLMARGTEAFF.

The V and J genes are TRBV30 and TRBJ1-2, with D perhaps matching TRBD1 (6 bases). Germline CDR1 is GTSNPN and CDR2 is SVGIG (reference sequence). V lost 5 bases and J lost 8, with 18 bases in between. The CDR3 spans 13 residues. The CDR3 loop is CAWASVQGQGYTF. The CDR3 coding sequence is TGTGCCTGGGCGTCCGTCCAGGGGCAGGGCTACACCTTC.